The T cell receptor (beta chain) described here comes from a study of beta chain features in type 1 diabetes. Study-level results: In comparison with healthy donors, patients had naive, central memory and Treg TCRB repertoires that appeared more similar. All four CD4+ subsets of Type 1 diabetes patients contained TCRB CDR3s that were moderately but significantly shorter.

On this clone itself: Its antigen is not identified.

CDR1 is SGHRS, CDR2 YFSETQ, per germline. Germline trimming cut 4 bases from V and 6 bases from J; bases unmatched to any gene: 9. This CDR3 spans 15 amino acids. What was sequenced were expressed TCRB transcripts, since all of the isolated RNA had been reverse transcribed. The table came from immunoSEQ multiplex PCR; TCRdb's copy has only in-frame clones and leaves some out. This sample has approximately 150,000 clones, with roughly 9.1% found just once. The gene calls are TRBV5-1 and TRBJ2-1; 8 bases align to TRBD1. The sequencing input was central memory CD4+ T cells from blood. This sequence was found in a woman aged 18-35 years in good health. The CDR3 region is CASSLDVQGANEQFF. The DNA of the CDR3 is TGCGCCAGCAGCCTGGACGTCCAGGGGGCCAATGAGCAGTTCTTC.